These 22 T cell receptor beta chains were all obtained from the same sample, sequenced in a study of T-cell reconstitution after alpha-beta-depleted transplantation in children. Unique molecular identifiers were used in preparing the TCRbeta library. MiXCR, run by TCRdb on the PCR reads, gives a single entry per CDR3 protein. The repertoire holds 120,000 or so distinct CDR3 sequences, under 25% seen once, with roughly a tenth in the top ten. This material consisted of PBMCs, mostly from graft donor cells, taken 180 days after TCRalphabeta/CD19-depleted stem cell transplant. These receptors all come from a male patient aged 2 to 10 who had a stem cell transplant for chronic granulomatous disease, so the T cells may come from the graft donor.

The chain recombines TRBV10-3 with TRBJ1-6; TRBD1 might be the D (5 bases). Trimming removed 4 bases at V and 7 bases at J, with 17 bases between. The CDR3 sequence is 16 residues long. Germline V gene sequence: CDR1 ENHRY, CDR2 SYGVKD. The CDR3 loop reads CAISGGDPAMNSPLHF. In nucleotides, the CDR3 is TGTGCCATCAGTGGGGGGGACCCGGCCATGAATTCACCCCTCCACTTT.

This clonotype was seen a handful of times. The chain links TRBV15 to TRBJ2-7, with 7 positions matching TRBD1. The CDR3 extends over 14 amino acids. Germline V gene data show CDR1 as LNHNV and CDR2 as YYDKDF (reference sequence). Trimming at V came to 5 bases and at J to 7 bases, leaving 11 bases not matched to a gene. This CDR3 is CATSETVRGREQYF. The CDR3 region has the DNA TGTGCCACCAGCGAGACGGTTAGGGGGCGGGAGCAGTACTTC.

The chain uses TRBV4-1 and TRBJ2-7; 7 bases line up with TRBD2. The length of the CDR3 is 12 residues. Unmatched junction bases numbered 4, after V lost 8 bases and J lost 3 bases. Germline V gene sequence: CDR1 MGHRA, CDR2 YSYEKL. This chain's CDR3 is CASPGLLYEQYF. In nucleotides, the CDR3 is TGCGCCAGCCCGGGACTACTCTACGAGCAGTACTTC.

This clonotype has ten or more counts. The chain combines TRBV6-5 with TRBJ2-1; TRBD2 aligns across 11 bases. Germline loops: CDR1 MNHEY, CDR2 SVGAGI. V lost 0 bases, J lost 2 bases, and 3 bases stayed unmatched. The CDR3 contains 17 residues. The CDR3 region is CASSYSATSGTYNEQFF. The CDR3 region has the DNA TGTGCCAGCAGTTACTCCGCGACTAGCGGGACCTACAATGAGCAGTTCTTC.

This sequence joins TRBV28 and TRBJ1-5, with a possible D match to TRBD1 (6 bases). Germline V gene sequence: CDR1 MDHEN, CDR2 SYDVKM. V was clipped by 5 bases and J by 0 bases, with 20 bases between them. CDR3 length equals 18 residues. This chain's CDR3 is CASSPGQKPPYSNQPQHF. The CDR3, as DNA: TGTGCCAGCAGTCCAGGACAGAAACCGCCGTATAGCAATCAGCCCCAGCATTTT.

This clonotype was seen many times. This rearrangement joins TRBV5-1 to TRBJ2-7; D not resolved. Trimming cost V 1 base and J 0 bases, with 5 bases left between them. The CDR3 extends over 13 amino acids. Germline assignment: CDR1 SGHRS and CDR2 YFSETQ. CDR3 nucleotide sequence: TGCGCCAGCAGCTTGATCGGCTCCTACGAGCAGTACTTC. Translating gives CASSLIGSYEQYF.

This clonotype was detected ten times or more. The chain employs TRBV27 and TRBJ1-1, with TRBD1 matching over 9 bases. The CDR3 has 13 amino acids. CDR1 MNHEY and CDR2 SMNVEV come from the germline V gene (reference sequence). Trimming cost V 6 bases and J 1 base; bases outside gene matches: 0. The CDR3 nucleotides read TGTGCCAGCAGGGACAGGGGGAACACTGAAGCTTTCTTT. This codes for CASRDRGNTEAFF.

This clonotype has at least ten counts. This rearrangement joins TRBV7-3 to TRBJ2-3; 8 bases align to TRBD2. This CDR3 comprises 15 residues. V was pared by 3 bases and J by 2 bases, with 4 bases of the junction left unmatched. Per the germline V gene, CDR1 is SGHTA and CDR2 is FQGTGA. The chain's CDR3 is CASSLSGSTTDTQYF. Here the CDR3 DNA reads TGTGCCAGCAGCTTGAGCGGGAGCACCACAGATACGCAGTATTTT.

This clonotype was recorded at least ten times. The chain carries TRBV7-2 and TRBJ2-1; a possible D gene is TRBD1 (6 bases). The CDR3 spans 10 residues. Germline assignment: CDR1 SGHTA and CDR2 FQGNSA. V lost 8 bases, J lost 8 bases, and 7 bases lay in between. CDR3 residues: CASSGDEQFF. CDR3 sequence (DNA): TGTGCCAGCTCAGGGGATGAGCAGTTCTTC.

This clonotype was seen many times. The genes are TRBV9 and TRBJ2-3; no reliable D call. V was trimmed by 4 bases and J by 4 bases, leaving 10 bases between them. The germline V gene encodes CDR1 SGDLS and CDR2 YYNGEE. The CDR3 sequence is 13 residues long. The CDR3 DNA follows: TGTGCCAGCAGCACCGGACGGTCAGATACGCAGTATTTT. It yields the protein CASSTGRSDTQYF.

The rearrangement links TRBV7-6 to TRBJ2-2; D is perhaps TRBD2 (7 bases). V lost 6 bases, J lost 1 base, and 12 bases lay in between. The length of the CDR3 is 15 residues. The germline CDR1 and CDR2 sequences are SGHVS and FNYEAQ. In DNA form, the CDR3 reads TGTGCCAGCAGGGGGAGGGGACAGAACACCGGGGAGCTGTTTTTT. Amino acids: CASRGRGQNTGELFF. The whole variable domain, remainder taken from reference TRBV7-6 and TRBJ2-2, is GAGVSQSPRYKVTKRGQDVALRCDPISGHVSLYWYRQALGQGPEFLTYFNYEAQQDKSGLPNDRFSAERPEGSISTLTIQRTEQRDSAMYRCASRGRGQNTGELFFGEGSRLTVL.

This clonotype was recorded at least ten times. The chain couples TRBV6-5 to TRBJ2-3, with 9 bases fitting TRBD2. V was pared by 2 bases and J by 0 bases, with 9 bases of the junction left unmatched. The CDR3 loop spans 18 amino acids. Per germline, CDR1 MNHEY and CDR2 SVGAGI. In DNA form, the CDR3 reads TGTGCCAGCAGTTACGATGCTAGCGGGATTTTCAGCACAGATACGCAGTATTTT. Its translation: CASSYDASGIFSTDTQYF.

The rearrangement uses TRBV7-3 and TRBJ1-2; D remains ambiguous. This CDR3 comprises 13 residues. Per the germline V gene, CDR1 is SGHTA and CDR2 is FQGTGA. Deletions cut 1 base from V and 7 bases from J, with 10 bases between. CDR3 DNA sequence: TGTGCCAGCAGCTTAAACCCAGGAGTTGGCTACACCTTC. Protein product: CASSLNPGVGYTF.

This chain connects TRBV20-1 to TRBJ2-2, with D perhaps matching TRBD1 (5 bases). The germline V gene encodes CDR1 DFQATT and CDR2 SNEGSKA (reference sequence). Between the trimmed V and J ends, which lost 2 bases and 5 bases, there was a span of 15 bases. This CDR3 is 15 amino acids long. The CDR3 DNA reads TGCAGTGCTAGATTTTTGGCAGGGCGGACCGGGGAGCTGTTTTTT. It codes for CSARFLAGRTGELFF.

The CDR3 nucleotides are TGTGCCAGCAGCCAACCAGGGGAAACAGATACGCAGTATTTT. This encodes CASSQPGETDTQYF. This chain connects TRBV7-6 to TRBJ2-3, with TRBD1 as a possible D gene (6 bases). This CDR3 region has 14 residues. The germline CDR1 and CDR2 sequences are SGHVS and FNYEAQ. The V gene lost 5 bases and the J gene lost 3 bases, with 12 bases spanning the gap.

This rearrangement joins TRBV4-3 to TRBJ2-6, with a possible D match to TRBD2 (5 bases). CDR1 and CDR2 from the germline V gene are LGHNA and YSLEER. The CDR3 contains 16 residues. V was cut by 0 bases and J by 1 base, with 7 bases left in between. The CDR3 bases are TGCGCCAGCAGCCAAGAGTCGGGGTCTGGGGCCAACGTCCTGACTTTC. Residues: CASSQESGSGANVLTF.

This clonotype came up many times. The J gene is TRBJ2-1, the V gene TRBV20-1; 13 nucleotides agree with TRBD2. Germline CDR1 is DFQATT and CDR2 is SNEGSKA (reference sequence). The CDR3 contains 16 residues. Trimming cost V 4 bases and J 0 bases; bases outside gene matches: 3. CDR3: CSATGLAGSSYNEQFF. DNA for the CDR3: TGCAGTGCTACGGGACTAGCGGGGAGCTCCTACAATGAGCAGTTCTTC.

This clonotype was counted at least ten times. The genes are TRBV3-1 and TRBJ2-7; 8 nucleotides align to TRBD1. Per germline, CDR1 LGHDT and CDR2 YNNKEL (reference sequence). This CDR3 comprises 15 residues. The ends lost 4 bases at V and 8 bases at J; junction bases unmatched: 13. For the CDR3, the DNA is TGTGCCAGCAGCCGAATGTCGTCAGGGGGCGCGAAGCAGTACTTC. It translates to CASSRMSSGGAKQYF.

There are many counts of this clonotype. The chain carries TRBV5-1 and TRBJ2-2, with D perhaps TRBD2 (5 bases). Germline V lookup: CDR1 SGHRS, CDR2 YFSETQ. The CDR3 is made up of 15 amino acids. Between the trimmed V and J ends, which lost 2 bases and 2 bases, there was a span of 10 bases. The CDR3 DNA is TGCGCCAGCAGCTTCATGAGGGCCAACACCGGGGAGCTGTTTTTT. Its protein product is CASSFMRANTGELFF. Filled out from reference TRBV5-1 and TRBJ2-2, the complete variable domain reads KAGVTQTPRYLIKTRGQQVTLSCSPISGHRSVSWYQQTPGQGLQFLFEYFSETQRNKGNFPGRFSGRQFSNSRSEMNVSTLELGDSALYLCASSFMRANTGELFFGEGSRLTVL.

The chain combines TRBV10-2 with TRBJ1-5; no definite D call. Trimming shortened V by 0 bases and J by 8 bases, and 17 bases separated the two germline ends. Germline V gives CDR1 WSHSY, CDR2 SAAADI. The CDR3 runs 16 residues. This CDR3 is CASSESEAGLIKPQHF. DNA of the CDR3: TGCGCCAGCAGTGAGTCAGAGGCGGGCCTCATCAAGCCCCAGCATTTT.

This clonotype was found once. The rearrangement uses TRBV4-3 and TRBJ1-4, with TRBD1 as a possible D gene (6 bases). The V gene lost 3 bases and the J gene lost 0 bases, with 8 bases spanning the gap. Germline CDR1 LGHNA, CDR2 YSLEER. This CDR3 spans 15 amino acids. CDR3: CASSQDSATNEKLFF. For the CDR3, the DNA is TGCGCCAGCAGCCAGGACAGTGCAACTAATGAAAAACTGTTTTTT.

The chain uses TRBV11-2 and TRBJ2-1, with D possibly called TRBD1 or TRBD2 (7 bases each). The CDR3 covers 18 residues. CDR1 is SGHAT, CDR2 FQNNGV, per germline. V gave up 7 bases and J gave up 1 base, with 23 bases separating them. The CDR3 nucleotides read TGTGCCAGCAAGGCTGGGACAGCAGCGGGGAGTTCCTACAATGAGCAGTTCTTC. This sequence encodes CASKAGTAAGSSYNEQFF.